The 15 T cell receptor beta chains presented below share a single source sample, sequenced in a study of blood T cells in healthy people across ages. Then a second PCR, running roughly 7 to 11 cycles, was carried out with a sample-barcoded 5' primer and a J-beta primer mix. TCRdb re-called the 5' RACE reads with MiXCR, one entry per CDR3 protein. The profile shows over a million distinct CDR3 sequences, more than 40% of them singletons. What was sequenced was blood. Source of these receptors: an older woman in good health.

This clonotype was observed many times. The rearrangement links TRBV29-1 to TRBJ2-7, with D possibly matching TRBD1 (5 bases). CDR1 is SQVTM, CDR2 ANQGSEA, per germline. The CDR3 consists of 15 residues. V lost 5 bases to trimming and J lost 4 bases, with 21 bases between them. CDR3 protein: CSVTPIDSLTYEQYF. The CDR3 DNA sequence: TGCAGCGTTACCCCCATCGACAGCTTAACATACGAGCAGTACTTC.

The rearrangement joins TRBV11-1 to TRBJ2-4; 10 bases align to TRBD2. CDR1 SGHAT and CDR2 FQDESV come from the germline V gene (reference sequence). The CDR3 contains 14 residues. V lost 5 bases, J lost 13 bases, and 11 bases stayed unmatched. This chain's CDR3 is CASSVLAGEGEQYF. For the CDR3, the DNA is TGTGCCAGCAGCGTTCTAGCGGGAGAGGGGGAGCAGTACTTC.

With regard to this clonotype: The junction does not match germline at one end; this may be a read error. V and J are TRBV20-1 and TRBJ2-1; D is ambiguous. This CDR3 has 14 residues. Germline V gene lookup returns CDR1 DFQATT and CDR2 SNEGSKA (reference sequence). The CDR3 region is CSALNLGSYNKQFF. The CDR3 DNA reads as TGCAGTGCGCTCAACTTAGGATCCTACAATAAGCAGTTCTTC.

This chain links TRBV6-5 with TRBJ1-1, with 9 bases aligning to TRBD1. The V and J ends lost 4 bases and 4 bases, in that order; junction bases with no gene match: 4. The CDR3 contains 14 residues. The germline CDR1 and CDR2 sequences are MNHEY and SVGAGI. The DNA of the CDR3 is TGTGCCAGCAGTTCCGGGACAGGGATCACTGAAGCTTTCTTT. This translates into CASSSGTGITEAFF.

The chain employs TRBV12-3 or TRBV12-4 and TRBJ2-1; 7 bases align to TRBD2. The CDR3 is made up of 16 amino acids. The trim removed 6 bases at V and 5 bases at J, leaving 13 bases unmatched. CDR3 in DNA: TGTGCCAGCAGCCTCTTTGTCGGGAGGTCAGACAATGAGCAGTTCTTC. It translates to CASSLFVGRSDNEQFF.

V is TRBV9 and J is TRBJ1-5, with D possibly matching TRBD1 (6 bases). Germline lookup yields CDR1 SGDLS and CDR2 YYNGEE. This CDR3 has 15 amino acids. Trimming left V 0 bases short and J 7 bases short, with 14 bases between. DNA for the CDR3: TGTGCCAGCAGCGTAGCGGAGCAGGGGCGGCAGCCCCAGCATTTT. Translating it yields CASSVAEQGRQPQHF.

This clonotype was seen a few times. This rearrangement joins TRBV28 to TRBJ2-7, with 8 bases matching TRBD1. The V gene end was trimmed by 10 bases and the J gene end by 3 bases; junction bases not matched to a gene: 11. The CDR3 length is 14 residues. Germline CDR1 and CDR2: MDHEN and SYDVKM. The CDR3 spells CATRSGTGLYEQYF. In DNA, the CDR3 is TGTGCCACACGATCCGGGACAGGCCTCTACGAGCAGTACTTC.

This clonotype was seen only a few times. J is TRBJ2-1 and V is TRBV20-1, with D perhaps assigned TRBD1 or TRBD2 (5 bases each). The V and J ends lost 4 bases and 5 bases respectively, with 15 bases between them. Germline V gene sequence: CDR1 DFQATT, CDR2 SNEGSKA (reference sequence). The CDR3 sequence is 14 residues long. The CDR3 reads CSANNRDQNNEQFF. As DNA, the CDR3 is TGCAGTGCTAACAACCGGGACCAAAACAATGAGCAGTTCTTC.

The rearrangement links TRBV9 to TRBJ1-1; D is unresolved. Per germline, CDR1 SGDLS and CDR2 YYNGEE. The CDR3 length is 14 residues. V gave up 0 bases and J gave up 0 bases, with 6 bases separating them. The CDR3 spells CASSVVSMNTEAFF. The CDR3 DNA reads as TGTGCCAGCAGCGTAGTAAGCATGAACACTGAAGCTTTCTTT.

The CDR3 nucleotides are TGTGCCAGTACTCCAGCGGGAGTAGATACGCAGTATTTT. Translation gives CASTPAGVDTQYF. The chain joins TRBV2 to TRBJ2-3; 8 nucleotides match TRBD2. The V segment lost 9 bases and the J segment 5 bases; nucleotides outside the gene matches: 7. Germline V gene data show CDR1 as SNHLY and CDR2 as FYNNEI. CDR3 size: 13 residues.

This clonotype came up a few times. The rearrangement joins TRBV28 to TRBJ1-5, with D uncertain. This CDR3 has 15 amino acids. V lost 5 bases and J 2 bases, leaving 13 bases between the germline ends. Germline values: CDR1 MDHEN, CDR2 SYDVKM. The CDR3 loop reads CASSQSGGGNQPQHF. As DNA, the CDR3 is TGTGCCAGCAGTCAGTCAGGCGGCGGCAATCAGCCCCAGCATTTT.

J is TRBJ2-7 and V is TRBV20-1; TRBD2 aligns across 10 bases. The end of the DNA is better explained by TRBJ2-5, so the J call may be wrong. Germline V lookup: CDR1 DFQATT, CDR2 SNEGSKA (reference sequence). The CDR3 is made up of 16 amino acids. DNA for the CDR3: TGCAGTGCTAGAGAGCCCCTAGCGGGAGCAGTGGAGACCCAGTACTTC. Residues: CSAREPLAGAVETQYF.

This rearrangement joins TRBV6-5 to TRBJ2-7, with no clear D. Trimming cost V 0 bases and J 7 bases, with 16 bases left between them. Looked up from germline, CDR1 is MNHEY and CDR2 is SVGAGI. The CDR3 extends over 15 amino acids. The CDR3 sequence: CASSYSTETYNEQYF. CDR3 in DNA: TGTGCCAGCAGTTACTCGACGGAGACCTACAATGAGCAGTACTTC.

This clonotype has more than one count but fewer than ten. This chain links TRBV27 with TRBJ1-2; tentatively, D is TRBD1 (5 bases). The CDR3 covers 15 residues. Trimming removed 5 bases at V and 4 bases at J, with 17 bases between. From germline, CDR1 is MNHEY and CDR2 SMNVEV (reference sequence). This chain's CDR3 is CASSIDPRVPYGYTF. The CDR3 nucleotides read TGTGCCAGCAGTATCGACCCCAGGGTCCCCTATGGCTACACCTTC.

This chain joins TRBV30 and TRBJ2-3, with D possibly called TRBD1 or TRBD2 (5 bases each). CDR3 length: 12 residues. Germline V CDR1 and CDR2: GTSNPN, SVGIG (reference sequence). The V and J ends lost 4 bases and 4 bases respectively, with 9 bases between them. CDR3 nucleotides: TGTGCCTGGATCGGGACCCCAGATACGCAGTATTTT. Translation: CAWIGTPDTQYF.